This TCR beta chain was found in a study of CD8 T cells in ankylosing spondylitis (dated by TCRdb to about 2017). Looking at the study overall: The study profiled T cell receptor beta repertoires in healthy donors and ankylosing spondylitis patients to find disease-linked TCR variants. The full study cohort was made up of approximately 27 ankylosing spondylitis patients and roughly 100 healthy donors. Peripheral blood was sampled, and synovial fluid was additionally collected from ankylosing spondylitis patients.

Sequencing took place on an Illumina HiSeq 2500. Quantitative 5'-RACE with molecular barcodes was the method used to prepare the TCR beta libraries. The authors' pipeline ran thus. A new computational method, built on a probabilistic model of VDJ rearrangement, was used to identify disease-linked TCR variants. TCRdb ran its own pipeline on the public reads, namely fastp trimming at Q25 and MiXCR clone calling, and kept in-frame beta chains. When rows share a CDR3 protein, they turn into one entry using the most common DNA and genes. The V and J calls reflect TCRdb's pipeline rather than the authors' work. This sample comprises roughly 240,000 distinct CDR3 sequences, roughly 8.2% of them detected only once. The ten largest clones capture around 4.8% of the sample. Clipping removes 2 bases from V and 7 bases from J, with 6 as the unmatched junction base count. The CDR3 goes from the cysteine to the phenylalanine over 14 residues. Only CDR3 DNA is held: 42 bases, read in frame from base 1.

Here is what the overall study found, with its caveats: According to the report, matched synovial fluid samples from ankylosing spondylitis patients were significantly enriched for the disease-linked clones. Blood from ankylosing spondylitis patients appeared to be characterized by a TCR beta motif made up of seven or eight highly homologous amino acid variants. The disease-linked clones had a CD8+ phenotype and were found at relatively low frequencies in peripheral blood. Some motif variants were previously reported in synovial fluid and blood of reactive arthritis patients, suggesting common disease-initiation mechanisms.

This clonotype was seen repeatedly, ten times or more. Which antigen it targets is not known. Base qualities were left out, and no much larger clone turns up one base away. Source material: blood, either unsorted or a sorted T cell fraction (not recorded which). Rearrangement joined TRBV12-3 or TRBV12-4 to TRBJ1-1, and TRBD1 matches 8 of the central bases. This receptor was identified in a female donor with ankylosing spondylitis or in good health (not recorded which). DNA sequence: TGTGCCAGCAGTTTAAGGGACAGGAAGAGTGAAGCTTTCTTT. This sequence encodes CASSLRDRKSEAFF.